This is a list of T cell receptor beta chains from one sample in a study of T cell responses to AZD1222 COVID-19 vaccine. This table comes from immunoSEQ multiplex PCR, and its TCRdb copy is limited to in-frame clones, with some not included. The sample shows around 99,000 clones, around 89% of them seen only once. The material sequenced was peripheral blood, taken on day 0 of AZD1222 vaccination. Receptors were obtained from an adult in good health. CDR3s include the opening cysteine and the closing phenylalanine or tryptophan. D genes are given only for firm matches. Only some rows state a clone size, as once, few, many or a class for expanded clones.

CDR3 length: 14
J gene: TRBJ1-1
D gene: TRBD1
V gene: TRBV2
clone size: NA
CDR3 DNA: TGTGCCAGCAGTACGACAGGGGGCCGCACTGAAGCTTTCTTT
CDR3 protein: CASSTTGGRTEAFF

CDR3 length: 15
J gene: TRBJ1-1
D gene: NA
V gene: TRBV30
clone size: NA
CDR3 DNA: TGTGCCTGGGGGCGGCACGACCCAGTGAACACTGAAGCTTTCTTT
CDR3 protein: CAWGRHDPVNTEAFF

CDR3 length: 16
J gene: TRBJ1-3
D gene: NA
V gene: TRBV7-3
clone size: NA
CDR3 DNA: TGTGCCAGCAGCTTAGGCGGCAGGACCTCTGGAAACACCATATATTTT
CDR3 protein: CASSLGGRTSGNTIYF

CDR3 length: 17
J gene: TRBJ2-3
D gene: NA
V gene: TRBV4-2
clone size: NA
CDR3 DNA: TGTGCCAGCAGCCAAGCCACGGGACCGCCCGGCACAGATACGCAGTATTTT
CDR3 protein: CASSQATGPPGTDTQYF

CDR3 length: 16
J gene: TRBJ1-1
D gene: NA
V gene: TRBV5-6
clone size: NA
CDR3 DNA: TGTGCCAGCATCGCGACTGGTCGGGTAGAGAACACTGAAGCTTTCTTT
CDR3 protein: CASIATGRVENTEAFF

CDR3 length: 13
J gene: TRBJ2-3
D gene: NA
V gene: TRBV19
clone size: NA
CDR3 DNA: TGTGCCACCCGGGGGCAGAACACAGATACGCAGTATTTT
CDR3 protein: CATRGQNTDTQYF

CDR3 length: 14
J gene: TRBJ1-5
D gene: TRBD1
V gene: TRBV2
clone size: NA
CDR3 DNA: TGTGCCAGTACGGGAACAGGGGCAAATCAGCCCCAGCATTTT
CDR3 protein: CASTGTGANQPQHF

CDR3 length: 13
J gene: TRBJ1-5
D gene: NA
V gene: TRBV30
clone size: NA
CDR3 DNA: TGTGCCTGGGACCAGGGGAACAATCAGCCCCAGCATTTT
CDR3 protein: CAWDQGNNQPQHF

CDR3 length: 12
J gene: TRBJ1-1
D gene: NA
V gene: TRBV7-9
clone size: NA
CDR3 DNA: TGTGCCAGCACCTTGGGGGGATTAGCAGCTTTCTTT
CDR3 protein: CASTLGGLAAFF

CDR3 length: 15
J gene: TRBJ2-3
D gene: NA
V gene: TRBV30
clone size: NA
CDR3 DNA: TGTGCCTGGAGGGCCACCCAAAGGGCAACAGATACGCAGTATTTT
CDR3 protein: CAWRATQRATDTQYF

CDR3 length: 13
J gene: TRBJ1-2
D gene: NA
V gene: TRBV18
clone size: NA
CDR3 DNA: TGTGCCAGCTCACCCCTGACGGACTATGGCTACACCTTC
CDR3 protein: CASSPLTDYGYTF

CDR3 length: 17
J gene: TRBJ2-1
D gene: TRBD2
V gene: TRBV6-2/TRBV6-3
clone size: NA
CDR3 DNA: TGTGCCAGCAGTCCACTTCGGACTAGCGGGAGTAGTAATGAGCAGTTCTTC
CDR3 protein: CASSPLRTSGSSNEQFF

CDR3 length: 13
J gene: TRBJ1-6
D gene: NA
V gene: TRBV28
clone size: NA
CDR3 DNA: TGTGCCAGCAGTTCGGACAGTAATTCACCCCTCCACTTT
CDR3 protein: CASSSDSNSPLHF

CDR3 length: 13
J gene: TRBJ2-1
D gene: NA
V gene: TRBV6-5
clone size: once
CDR3 DNA: TGTGCCAGCAGGGAGGGGGCGCAAAATGAGCAGTTCTTC
CDR3 protein: CASREGAQNEQFF

CDR3 length: 12
J gene: TRBJ2-1
D gene: NA
V gene: TRBV6-5
clone size: NA
CDR3 DNA: TGTGCCAGCAGTTACAACAACAATGAGCAGTTCTTC
CDR3 protein: CASSYNNNEQFF

CDR3 length: 14
J gene: TRBJ2-7
D gene: NA
V gene: TRBV2
clone size: NA
CDR3 DNA: TGTGCCAGCATCCTGGACAGTTACTCCTACGAGCAGTACTTC
CDR3 protein: CASILDSYSYEQYF

CDR3 length: 15
J gene: TRBJ1-1
D gene: NA
V gene: TRBV5-1
clone size: NA
CDR3 DNA: TGCGCCAGCACAACCGGGGGGAACATCGGCACTGAAGCTTTCTTT
CDR3 protein: CASTTGGNIGTEAFF

CDR3 length: 13
J gene: TRBJ2-5
D gene: NA
V gene: TRBV27
clone size: NA
CDR3 DNA: TGTGCCAGCAGTTCCGGACAGCAAGAGACCCAGTACTTC
CDR3 protein: CASSSGQQETQYF

CDR3 length: 13
J gene: TRBJ2-1
D gene: TRBD1
V gene: TRBV24-1
clone size: NA
CDR3 DNA: TGTGCCACCAGACAGGGGGTCGGTAATGAGCAGTTCTTC
CDR3 protein: CATRQGVGNEQFF

CDR3 length: 13
J gene: TRBJ2-7
D gene: NA
V gene: TRBV5-4
clone size: once
CDR3 DNA: TGTGCCAGCAGCTTCGGCCTAAACTACGAGCAGTACTTC
CDR3 protein: CASSFGLNYEQYF

CDR3 length: 17
J gene: TRBJ2-1
D gene: TRBD2
V gene: TRBV11-2
clone size: NA
CDR3 DNA: TGTGCCAGCAGCTTAGAGGCTAGCGGGAGCTCCTACAATGAGCAGTTCTTC
CDR3 protein: CASSLEASGSSYNEQFF

CDR3 length: 17
J gene: TRBJ1-5
D gene: TRBD1
V gene: TRBV28
clone size: NA
CDR3 DNA: TGTGCCAGCAGTTTAAATAGAAGGGGGCGGCCTAATCAGCCCCAGCATTTT
CDR3 protein: CASSLNRRGRPNQPQHF

CDR3 length: 15
J gene: TRBJ2-2
D gene: NA
V gene: TRBV7-2
clone size: NA
CDR3 DNA: TGTGCCAGCAGTCTAAGGCAGTTGAACACCGGGGAGCTGTTTTTT
CDR3 protein: CASSLRQLNTGELFF

CDR3 length: 19
J gene: TRBJ2-2
D gene: TRBD2
V gene: TRBV11-3
clone size: NA
CDR3 DNA: TGTGCCAGCAGCTTAGCTCCGGGACTAGCGGGGTCGAACACCGGGGAGCTGTTTTTT
CDR3 protein: CASSLAPGLAGSNTGELFF

CDR3 length: 16
J gene: TRBJ1-1
D gene: NA
V gene: TRBV21-1
clone size: NA
CDR3 DNA: TGTGCCAGCAGGGGTAGAACAGGGGGCGAAGGCACTGAAGCTTTCTTT
CDR3 protein: CASRGRTGGEGTEAFF

CDR3 length: 18
J gene: TRBJ2-1
D gene: NA
V gene: TRBV4-2
clone size: NA
CDR3 DNA: TGTGCCAGCAGCCAAGGTTTAGGGCGGACTGGCTCCTACAATGAGCAGTTCTTC
CDR3 protein: CASSQGLGRTGSYNEQFF

CDR3 length: 16
J gene: TRBJ2-5
D gene: NA
V gene: TRBV9
clone size: NA
CDR3 DNA: TGTGCCAGCGGCCTGGGGGGACAGACTTTAGGGGAGACCCAGTACTTC
CDR3 protein: CASGLGGQTLGETQYF

CDR3 length: 13
J gene: TRBJ2-5
D gene: TRBD2
V gene: TRBV25-1
clone size: NA
CDR3 DNA: TGTGCCAGCAGTGCTAGCGGGAGAGAGACCCAGTACTTC
CDR3 protein: CASSASGRETQYF

CDR3 length: 18
J gene: TRBJ1-5
D gene: TRBD1
V gene: TRBV7-9
clone size: NA
CDR3 DNA: TGTGCCAGCAGCCCAGGGACAGGGGGCACCTATTCATGGCAGCCCCAGCATTTT
CDR3 protein: CASSPGTGGTYSWQPQHF

CDR3 length: 16
J gene: TRBJ2-5
D gene: NA
V gene: TRBV9
clone size: NA
CDR3 DNA: TGTGCCAGCAGCGTAGGACGGGCGGGGAACCAAGAGACCCAGTACTTC
CDR3 protein: CASSVGRAGNQETQYF

CDR3 length: 16
J gene: TRBJ2-3
D gene: NA
V gene: TRBV7-2
clone size: NA
CDR3 DNA: TGTGCCAGCAGCTTAGCGCCGGGACCGAGAGTCGATACGCAGTATTTT
CDR3 protein: CASSLAPGPRVDTQYF

CDR3 length: 15
J gene: TRBJ2-2
D gene: TRBD1
V gene: TRBV7-8
clone size: NA
CDR3 DNA: TGTGCCAGCAGCTTGGGACAGGGTGGAACCGGGGAGCTGTTTTTT
CDR3 protein: CASSLGQGGTGELFF

CDR3 length: 14
J gene: TRBJ2-1
D gene: TRBD1
V gene: TRBV6-2/TRBV6-3
clone size: NA
CDR3 DNA: TGTGCCAGCACCCCGGGACAGGGACTGGGTGAGCAGTTCTTC
CDR3 protein: CASTPGQGLGEQFF

CDR3 length: 14
J gene: TRBJ1-3
D gene: TRBD1
V gene: TRBV14
clone size: NA
CDR3 DNA: TGTGCCAGCAGCCTAGGGACAGGGAAAAACACCATATATTTT
CDR3 protein: CASSLGTGKNTIYF

CDR3 length: 15
J gene: TRBJ2-3
D gene: TRBD2
V gene: TRBV3-1/TRBV3-2
clone size: once
CDR3 DNA: TGTGCCAGCAGCCCTCCCCTAGCGGACACAGATACGCAGTATTTT
CDR3 protein: CASSPPLADTDTQYF

CDR3 length: 14
J gene: TRBJ1-3
D gene: NA
V gene: TRBV11-3
clone size: NA
CDR3 DNA: TGTGCCAGCAGCCCCAGGACCACCGGAAACACCATATATTTT
CDR3 protein: CASSPRTTGNTIYF

CDR3 length: 12
J gene: TRBJ2-7
D gene: NA
V gene: TRBV5-1
clone size: few
CDR3 DNA: TGCGCCAGCAGCTCCCCTCCGGGAGAGCAGTACTTC
CDR3 protein: CASSSPPGEQYF

CDR3 length: 15
J gene: TRBJ1-5
D gene: NA
V gene: TRBV4-1
clone size: NA
CDR3 DNA: TGCGCCAGCAGCCAAGATTCGGCAGGCAATCAGCCCCAGCATTTT
CDR3 protein: CASSQDSAGNQPQHF

CDR3 length: 13
J gene: TRBJ1-6
D gene: NA
V gene: TRBV12-3/TRBV12-4
clone size: NA
CDR3 DNA: TGTGCCAGCAGCCGGGCGGATAATTCACCCCTCCACTTT
CDR3 protein: CASSRADNSPLHF

CDR3 length: 13
J gene: TRBJ2-7
D gene: NA
V gene: TRBV4-3
clone size: NA
CDR3 DNA: TGCGCCAGCAGCCAAGAGATGCCTTACGAGCAGTACTTC
CDR3 protein: CASSQEMPYEQYF